The present entry profiles one TCR beta chain with its context. Its specific antigen is unknown. No per-base quality is available; no much larger clone lies one base away. This record belongs to a study of metastatic and nonmetastatic thyroid tumors (dated by TCRdb to the early 2020s). Background on the whole study: Repertoires were compared across peripheral blood and tumor or nodule tissue samples from malignant and benign thyroid patients.

Library preparation used PCR. The sequencing machine was an Illumina HiSeq 4000. High-throughput sequencing was used to profile the TCR beta-chain CDR3 region of each patient. The authors' pipeline ran thus. Drawing on CDR3 differences between clinicopathological groups, the researchers built a classifier meant to tell apart patients with distant-metastatic papillary thyroid cancer. Repertoire diversity was assessed with the Shannon index, and tumor-blood repertoire similarity with the Morisita-Horn index. TCRdb itself trimmed the public reads at Q25 with fastp, ran MiXCR and retained productive beta chains. The V and J calls and clone size come from TCRdb's table, not from the authors' own analysis. The sample profile shows approximately 4,100 clones; roughly a third of them were found once. Around 41% of the sample lies in the top ten. No patient had received any treatment before thyroid surgery. Using T-cell receptor beta sequencing, the study looked back at clinical samples from patients collected from the early 2010s to the late 2010s.

What the work shows at the level of the full study, not this receptor alone: In both blood and tumor samples, malignant tumors were reported to have significantly higher TCR beta diversity than benign nodules.

Trimming accounts for 5 bases at V and 1 base at J, while the number of junction bases matched to no gene is 8. The CDR3 sequence holds 16 residues, the cysteine and phenylalanine included. Left in the record is the CDR3 DNA by itself, 48 bases read in frame from the first base. In the germline V gene, CDR1 corresponds to SGHTA and CDR2 to FQGTGA. Recombination linked TRBV7-3 to TRBJ2-7; a stretch of 10 junction bases matches TRBD1. The TCR was taken from a male donor with papillary thyroid cancer or a benign thyroid nodule (not recorded which). Some clones in this sample may be carry-over from other donors' samples. The sequenced sample consisted of adjacent normal tissue. The CDR3: CASSRSGTGVSYEQYF. The DNA sequence follows: TGTGCCAGCAGCCGTTCCGGGACAGGGGTTTCCTACGAGCAGTACTTC.